The clone carrying this T cell receptor (beta chain) has just one count. Its antigen is undetermined. The sample is drawn from a study of T-cell reconstitution after alpha-beta-depleted transplantation in children. Library preparation (for TCRbeta) was performed with unique molecular identifiers. A single record per CDR3 protein comes from TCRdb applying MiXCR to the PCR reads. The sample yields about 1,000,000 distinct CDR3 sequences, roughly 29% seen once. Overall study findings and caveats: High day-60 TCRbeta diversity in some patients came from surviving recipient T cells and thymic progenitors.

The CDR3 has 15 amino acids. Trimming shortened V by 2 bases and J by 3 bases, and 11 bases separated the two germline ends. From germline, CDR1 is SGHRS and CDR2 YFSETQ. This sample comprised PBMCs, mostly from graft donor cells, obtained 360 days after TCRalphabeta/CD19-depleted stem cell transplant. The sequence was collected from a boy under two years old who had a stem cell transplant for SCID, so the T cells may come from the graft donor. The chain combines TRBV5-1 with TRBJ2-2; D gene uncertain. The CDR3: CASSLLPSHTGELFF. CDR3 nucleotides: TGCGCCAGCAGCTTACTACCTTCCCACACCGGGGAGCTGTTTTTT.